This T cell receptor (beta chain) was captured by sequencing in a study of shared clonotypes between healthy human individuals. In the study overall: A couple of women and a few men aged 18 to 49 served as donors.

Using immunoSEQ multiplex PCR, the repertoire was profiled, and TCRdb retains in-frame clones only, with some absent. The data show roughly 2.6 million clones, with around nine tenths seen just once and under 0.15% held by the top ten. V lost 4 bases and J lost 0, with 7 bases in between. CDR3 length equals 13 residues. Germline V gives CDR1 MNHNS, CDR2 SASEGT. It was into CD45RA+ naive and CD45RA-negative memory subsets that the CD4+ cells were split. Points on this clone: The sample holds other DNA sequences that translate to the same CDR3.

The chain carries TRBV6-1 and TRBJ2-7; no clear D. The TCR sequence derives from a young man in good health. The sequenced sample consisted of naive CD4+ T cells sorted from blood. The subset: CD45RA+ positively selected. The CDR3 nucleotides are TGTGCCAGCAGTGTACAGACCTCCTACGAGCAGTACTTC. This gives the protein CASSVQTSYEQYF.